This paragraph reports one T cell receptor (beta chain). This clone has just a few counts. Its antigen is currently not known. Qualities for individual bases were not recorded, and no much larger clone is one base off. The record originates from a study of beta chain features in type 1 diabetes (dated by TCRdb to between 2018 and 2020). Context from the whole study: Mean age, gender distribution, total cell number and subset yield did not differ between patients and healthy donors. A total of 90 million to 130 million sorted cells were examined across all samples, and a strong correlation was observed between cell number per subset and RNA yield. Whereas all 28 donors provided naive and central memory subsets, regulatory and stem cell-like memory subsets were isolated from just 8 patients and roughly 8 healthy donors. In the study, recently diagnosed type 1 diabetes patients and matched healthy donors were compared on the TCRB repertoires of their sorted circulating CD4+ T cell subsets.

Here is what the overall study found, with its caveats: Shorter templates might be favored by PCR, yet because patient and control samples were amplified and corrected together, any such skew would affect both groups equally. Because cDNA rather than genomic DNA was sequenced, highly expressing activated cells could have been over-represented, although no difference in activation and CD3 levels was found between groups. The naive, central memory and regulatory TCRB repertoires appeared to resemble one another more closely among patients than among healthy donors. HLA sub-analyses involved small numbers of individuals, so any influence of HLA type on TCRB rearrangement remained unresolved. In all four CD4+ subsets, TCRB CDR3 length was moderately but significantly shorter in type 1 diabetes patients. At VDJ recombination sites, patients with type 1 diabetes made fewer insertions and deleted more nucleotides, a pattern implying thymic rearrangement abnormalities.

From each donor, a single peripheral blood sample of roughly 0.11 L on average was drawn into heparinised tubes. A BD FACSAria II and a panel including CD45RO, CCR7, CD25, CD127, CD95 and CD27 were used to sort naive, central memory, regulatory and stem cell-like memory CD4+ T cells. Every sorted population had a purity above 98%. PBMCs were isolated right away by Lymphoprep density gradient centrifugation and were stained directly, without culture. Samples were stained and sorted in pairs, with one healthy donor and one patient per experiment, so that batch effects were minimized. The entire amount of isolated RNA was reverse transcribed using the High Capacity cDNA Reverse Transcription Kit, so the sequenced TCRB transcripts were expressed ones. Naive, central memory and regulatory T cell samples underwent deep immunoSEQ sequencing, averaging around 3.9 million total reads per sample. Sorted cells were lysed in RLT buffer and RNA was extracted with DNase-treated RNeasy Micro or Mini kits, depending on cell number. To prevent cross-contamination, every cell subset was processed on its own, while patient and healthy donor samples were processed together. Using the immunoSEQ multiplex PCR, TCRB sequences were amplified from cDNA into 87-bp fragments spanning the CDR3 region. Sequencing of the amplicons was performed on the Illumina HiSeq platform. For the original study's pipeline: PCR bias was computationally corrected using synthetic template baselines, reads within Hamming distance 2 were collapsed, and singletons that could not be merged were discarded. Reads were aligned to IMGT to assign V, D and J genes, CDR3 length, and insertions or deletions at six rearrangement sites. Within each subset, clonotype counts were normalized to the number of sorted cells before true diversity and Gini coefficients were calculated with the tcR R package. The overlap coefficient, calculated on TCRB nucleotide sequences, was used to quantify repertoire sharing. As a proxy for the pre-selection repertoire, out-of-frame TCRB sequences from naive cells were analyzed. Held by TCRdb, this immuneACCESS table contains in-frame sequences only and omits some clones. Under half of the omission traces to an unresolved V gene where checked; the cause of the rest is unknown. The D gene and trimming were derived from the DNA, and the V and J assignments and clone size from that table. The sample contains a few hundred thousand clones, roughly 16% of them found a single time. The top ten clones comprise approximately 0.019% of the sample.

The CDR3 sequence holds 16 residues, the cysteine and phenylalanine included. Just CDR3 DNA is preserved here, 48 bases in frame from base 1. CDR1 and CDR2, looked up from the germline V gene, are SGHTA and FQGNSA. From V the trimming removes 4 bases and from J it removes 2 bases, while the gene matches leave 9 bases of the junction unaccounted for. This receptor was obtained from a woman younger than 30 in good health. What was sequenced was naive CD4+ T cells from blood. This specimen's cell subset or site label, interpreted: true naive CD4+ T cells. The V gene is TRBV7-2 and the J gene is TRBJ2-5, with 8 bases aligning to TRBD1. The DNA sequence is TGTGCCAGCAGCTCCCGGACAGGGAGAGGGCAAGAGACCCAGTACTTC. Its protein reads: CASSSRTGRGQETQYF.